Each of the 29 T cell receptor beta chains below was sequenced from the same sample in a study of cytomegalovirus exposure and HLA in healthy donors. Primers included in the PCR were 60 Vbeta and 13 Jbeta primers. Profiling relied on immunoSEQ multiplex PCR, and the TCRdb table lists in-frame clones only, not all of them. In the table there are around 100,000 clones, 55% to 75% of which are singletons. The sequenced sample consisted of PBMCs. These receptors all stem from a man aged 30 to 39 in good health and CMV-seropositive.

The rearrangement uses TRBV5-1 and TRBJ2-5; possible D gene TRBD1, 5 bases. Germline V gene data show CDR1 as SGHRS and CDR2 as YFSETQ. Trimming removed 0 bases at V and 4 bases at J, with 16 bases between. This CDR3 has 16 amino acids. The CDR3 nucleotides are TGCGCCAGCAGCTTGGCCGACAGCCGATACCGAGAGACCCAGTACTTC. It translates to CASSLADSRYRETQYF.

The genes are TRBV6-5 and TRBJ2-2, with D possibly TRBD2 on 5 matching bases. This CDR3 region has 14 residues. V was cut by 2 bases and J by 6 bases, with 10 bases left in between. The germline CDR1 and CDR2 sequences are MNHEY and SVGAGI. This CDR3 reads CASSYPRGSGELFF. The CDR3 DNA reads as TGTGCCAGCAGTTACCCCCGCGGGTCCGGGGAGCTGTTTTTT.

The genes are TRBV10-1 and TRBJ1-3; TRBD1 aligns across 12 bases. V lost 6 bases to trimming and J lost 6 bases; unmatched junction nucleotides: 15. This CDR3 comprises 18 residues. Germline V lookup: CDR1 WNHNN, CDR2 SYGVQD (reference sequence). CDR3 nucleotide sequence: TGCGCCAGCAGCCATTCTCCGGGACAGGGGGCGCGAAAAAACACCATATATTTT. Translating it yields CASSHSPGQGARKNTIYF.

The V and J genes are TRBV7-6 and TRBJ1-5; a possible D gene is TRBD1 (6 bases). Trimming removed 4 bases at V and 0 bases at J, with 13 bases between. Germline lookup yields CDR1 SGHVS and CDR2 FNYEAQ. This CDR3 is 16 amino acids long. Here the CDR3 reads CASSSGGQYSNQPQHF. The CDR3 DNA follows: TGTGCCAGCAGCTCAGGCGGACAGTATAGCAATCAGCCCCAGCATTTT.

This clone showed up just a few times. V gene TRBV9 combines with J gene TRBJ2-7; 7 positions match TRBD1. The V segment lost 3 bases and the J segment 7 bases; nucleotides outside the gene matches: 10. This CDR3 spans 14 amino acids. Germline CDR1 SGDLS, CDR2 YYNGEE. The CDR3 DNA is TGTGCCAGCAGCGCTACAGGGGTAGCCGGGGAGCAGTACTTC. It is translated as CASSATGVAGEQYF. Variable domain in full (rest from reference TRBV9 and TRBJ2-7): DSGVTQTPKHLITATGQRVTLRCSPRSGDLSVYWYQQSLDQGLQFLIQYYNGEERAKGNILERFSAQQFPDLHSELNLSSLELGDSALYFCASSATGVAGEQYFGPGTRLTVT.

J is TRBJ1-5 and V is TRBV28; no clear D. From germline, CDR1 is MDHEN and CDR2 SYDVKM. V shed 5 bases and J shed 9 bases, with 8 bases lying between them. CDR3 length: 11 residues. CDR3 DNA sequence: TGTGCCAGCAGTCCCCGGGGGCCCCAGCATTTT. Residues: CASSPRGPQHF.

Regarding this clone: At the DNA level, this CDR3 is encoded by other sequences in the same sample as well. The genes are TRBV2 and TRBJ2-3, with 7 bases fitting TRBD1. The CDR3 is 14 amino acids. The germline V gene has CDR1 SNHLY and CDR2 FYNNEI. The V gene end was trimmed by 10 bases and the J gene end by 2 bases; junction bases not matched to a gene: 9. The CDR3 spells CATRTGTFTDTQYF. The CDR3 DNA follows: TGTGCCACTAGGACAGGAACTTTCACAGATACGCAGTATTTT. Together with reference TRBV2 and TRBJ2-3, the CDR3 gives the full variable domain: EPEVTQTPSHQVTQMGQEVILRCVPISNHLYFYWYRQILGQKVEFLVSFYNNEISEKSEIFDDQFSVERPDGSNFTLKIRSTKLEDSAMYFCATRTGTFTDTQYFGPGTRLTVL.

This clone occurred once. The same CDR3 also results from other DNA sequences found in this sample. V is TRBV18 and J is TRBJ2-2; 8 nucleotides align to TRBD1. This CDR3 is 14 amino acids long. The germline V gene has CDR1 KGHSH and CDR2 LQKENI. Trimming took 6 bases from V and 7 from J; bases not matched to a gene: 7. CDR3 DNA: TGTGCCAGCTCGCCAGGACAGGGAAACGGGGAGCTGTTTTTT. Encoded protein: CASSPGQGNGELFF.

This clone was found once. The rearrangement joins TRBV6-5 to TRBJ2-7; TRBD2 might be the D (5 bases). CDR3 length equals 13 residues. V was pared by 5 bases and J by 2 bases, with 10 bases between. Per the germline V gene, CDR1 is MNHEY and CDR2 is SVGAGI. The CDR3, as DNA: TGTGCCAGCAGTACCCTGAGGGCCTACGAGCAGTACTTC. It codes for CASSTLRAYEQYF.

The chain links TRBV6-4 to TRBJ1-2; unclear D gene. Between the trimmed V and J ends, which lost 0 bases and 2 bases, there was a span of 4 bases. This CDR3 has 13 amino acids. CDR1 MRHNA and CDR2 SNTAGT come from the germline V gene. In DNA form, the CDR3 reads TGTGCCAGCAGTGACTCGGGCAACTATGGCTACACCTTC. Translation gives CASSDSGNYGYTF.

V usage is TRBV4-1 and J usage is TRBJ2-1; D possibly corresponds to TRBD2 (6 bases). Germline CDR1 MGHRA, CDR2 YSYEKL. This CDR3 spans 13 amino acids. V shed 4 bases and J shed 5 bases, with 9 bases lying between them. The CDR3 spells CASSLRTNNEQFF. CDR3 DNA: TGCGCCAGCAGCCTGCGGACTAACAATGAGCAGTTCTTC.

The chain is built from TRBV6-1 and TRBJ2-3, with 7 bases fitting TRBD1. Germline lookup yields CDR1 MNHNS and CDR2 SASEGT. The length of the CDR3 is 19 residues. The junction had 14 bases not matched to a gene; V was cut back by 2 bases and J by 0 bases. CDR3 region: CASSESRGQILYSTDTQYF. The CDR3 DNA follows: TGTGCCAGCAGTGAATCTAGGGGACAGATACTTTATAGCACAGATACGCAGTATTTT.

There are a few counts of this clone. The rearrangement links TRBV6-5 to TRBJ1-1, with D maybe TRBD1 (5 bases). The V and J ends lost 4 bases and 3 bases respectively, with 12 bases between them. Germline lookup yields CDR1 MNHEY and CDR2 SVGAGI. This CDR3 is built from 14 residues. The CDR3 sequence is CASSSYQGYTEAFF. CDR3 bases: TGTGCCAGCAGTTCCTATCAGGGTTACACTGAAGCTTTCTTT.

The chain carries TRBV6-1 and TRBJ1-4, with D unresolved. CDR3 length: 11 residues. Deletions cut 3 bases from V and 10 bases from J, with 6 bases between. The germline V gene encodes CDR1 MNHNS and CDR2 SASEGT. CDR3 nucleotides: TGTGCCAGCAGTGATTTCGGAAAACTGTTTTTT. Its protein is CASSDFGKLFF.

The J gene is TRBJ1-6, the V gene TRBV7-6; 8 bases fit TRBD1. J gave up 7 bases and V 1 base, and 9 bases lay outside the gene matches. The CDR3 length is 17 residues. Per germline, CDR1 SGHVS and CDR2 FNYEAQ. DNA for the CDR3: TGTGCCAGCAGCTTAGAGGCCCAGGGGGCGGACAATTCACCCCTCCACTTT. This encodes CASSLEAQGADNSPLHF.

The chain carries TRBV28 and TRBJ1-5, with TRBD1 matching over 7 bases. Trimming removed 2 bases from V and 2 bases from J; junction bases left unmatched: 3. Germline-derived CDR1 and CDR2 are MDHEN and SYDVKM. The CDR3 runs to 15 residues. CDR3 nucleotides: TGTGCCAGCAGTTTACAGGGGGGTGGCAATCAGCCCCAGCATTTT. It is translated as CASSLQGGGNQPQHF.

V is TRBV10-1 and J is TRBJ2-3; D is perhaps TRBD2 (5 bases). The ends were cut back, 7 bases at V and 6 bases at J, with 17 bases in the middle. The CDR3 has 14 residues. The germline gives CDR1 WNHNN, CDR2 SYGVQD (reference sequence). CDR3 sequence: CASKGPFEGDTQYF. In nucleotides, the CDR3 is TGCGCCAGCAAAGGCCCATTCGAGGGCGATACGCAGTATTTT.

This rearrangement joins TRBV5-3 to TRBJ1-6; D remains unclear. TRBV5-3 is classed as an ORF, of uncertain function. This CDR3 spans 13 amino acids. V gave up 0 bases and J gave up 10 bases, with 8 bases separating them. The CDR3 reads CARSLDTESPLHF. CDR3 sequence (DNA): TGTGCCAGAAGCTTGGATACAGAATCACCCCTCCACTTT.

V gene TRBV9 combines with J gene TRBJ2-1; a possible D gene is TRBD2 (5 bases). The germline V and J ends were trimmed by 4 bases and 3 bases, with 11 bases remaining between them. CDR1 SGDLS and CDR2 YYNGEE come from the germline V gene. The CDR3 is 14 residues long. CDR3 bases: TGTGCCAGCAGCCATTCCGGGGTCTACAATGAGCAGTTCTTC. It codes for CASSHSGVYNEQFF.

The sample holds a few counts of this clone. This chain links TRBV20-1 with TRBJ1-2; 7 positions match TRBD1. The CDR3 length is 11 residues. The germline gives CDR1 DFQATT, CDR2 SNEGSKA (reference sequence). In nucleotides, the CDR3 is TGCACCCTCCAGGGGGTCCATGGCTACACCTTC. As protein: CTLQGVHGYTF.

The gene calls are TRBV23-1 and TRBJ2-5; 7 bases fit TRBD2. TRBV23-1 is an ORF, and what it does is uncertain. This CDR3 region has 14 residues. J lost 6 bases, V lost 8 bases, and 12 bases had no gene match. As DNA, the CDR3 is TGCGCCAGCTCTCGAGCGGGACGTGAAAAGACCCAGTACTTC. This codes for CASSRAGREKTQYF.

The chain couples TRBV6-5 to TRBJ2-5, with D perhaps matching TRBD2 (5 bases). V was clipped by 5 bases and J by 5 bases, with 15 bases between them. Germline V CDR1 and CDR2: MNHEY, SVGAGI. The CDR3 has 14 residues. DNA for the CDR3: TGTGCCAGCAGTCCCGATCGGGGTGGTGAGACCCAGTACTTC. This sequence encodes CASSPDRGGETQYF.

The rearrangement links TRBV19 to TRBJ1-5; no firm D call. The CDR3 extends over 13 amino acids. Germline loops: CDR1 LNHDA, CDR2 SQIVND (reference sequence). The V end was cut by 7 bases, the J end by 3 bases, with 10 bases between. CDR3 protein: CASIPGVNQPQHF. CDR3 DNA: TGTGCCAGTATTCCCGGGGTCAATCAGCCCCAGCATTTT.

This rearrangement joins TRBV27 to TRBJ2-2, with D tentatively TRBD2 (5 bases). This CDR3 is built from 16 residues. The germline V gene encodes CDR1 MNHEY and CDR2 SMNVEV (reference sequence). V lost 3 bases to trimming and J lost 3 bases, with 14 bases between them. CDR3 protein: CASSFGYTGYTGELFF. Written as DNA, the CDR3 is TGTGCCAGCAGTTTTGGTTATACGGGATACACCGGGGAGCTGTTTTTT.

The V call is TRBV9, the J call TRBJ2-1, with a possible D match to TRBD2 (6 bases). Deletions cut 0 bases from V and 2 bases from J, with 9 bases between. The germline V gene encodes CDR1 SGDLS and CDR2 YYNGEE. The CDR3 is 15 residues long. As DNA, the CDR3 is TGTGCCAGCAGCGTAGTTGGAGGGACCTACAATGAGCAGTTCTTC. Translated: CASSVVGGTYNEQFF.

This chain links TRBV6-5 with TRBJ2-7; 8 bases match TRBD1. The CDR3 is made up of 15 amino acids. Per germline, CDR1 MNHEY and CDR2 SVGAGI. J gave up 2 bases and V 2 bases, and 5 bases lay outside the gene matches. This CDR3 is CASSYAGTGTYEQYF. The CDR3 bases are TGTGCCAGCAGTTACGCCGGGACAGGAACCTACGAGCAGTACTTC.

The chain couples TRBV6-5 to TRBJ2-2; D gene ambiguous. Trimming stripped 5 bases from V and 6 bases from J, with 10 bases between. This CDR3 region has 13 residues. The germline V gene has CDR1 MNHEY and CDR2 SVGAGI. This chain's CDR3 is CASSKSLAGELFF. For the CDR3, the DNA is TGTGCCAGCAGTAAATCCCTAGCCGGGGAGCTGTTTTTT.

This chain joins TRBV9 and TRBJ1-6; D is perhaps TRBD1 (6 bases). The CDR3 loop spans 13 amino acids. The germline CDR1 and CDR2 sequences are SGDLS and YYNGEE. V lost 4 bases, J lost 13 bases, and 15 bases lay in between. DNA for the CDR3: TGTGCCAGCAGCCCACAGGGAGGGGTCCCCCTCCACTTT. It yields the protein CASSPQGGVPLHF.

The chain uses TRBV7-3 and TRBJ2-3; no firm D call. Trimming left V 4 bases short and J 6 bases short, with 11 bases between. Germline CDR1 reads SGHTA; CDR2 reads FQGTGA. The CDR3 sequence is 13 residues long. The DNA of the CDR3 is TGTGCCAGCAGCTATGGTAGAGCGGATACGCAGTATTTT. It yields the protein CASSYGRADTQYF.